One and the same sample provided the 12 T cell receptor beta chains below, sequenced in a study of blood T cell repertoires in COVID-19. Assay: immunoSEQ multiplex PCR; the TCRdb copy retains only in-frame clones and omits some. The sample comprises about 160,000 clones, approximately 95% of which are singletons, and roughly 5% rests with the top ten. Sequenced: peripheral blood. The source of these receptors is a woman between 50 and 59 years old with acute or convalescent COVID-19.

The chain is built from TRBV2 and TRBJ1-3; D not resolved. The ends were cut back, 7 bases at V and 0 bases at J, with 13 bases in the middle. The germline CDR1 and CDR2 sequences are SNHLY and FYNNEI. This CDR3 has 15 amino acids. DNA for the CDR3: TGTGCCAGCACCGGCTCAAGGAGCTCTGGAAACACCATATATTTT. It codes for CASTGSRSSGNTIYF.

The gene calls are TRBV6-5 and TRBJ1-1, with a weak D call TRBD1 (5 bases). V lost 0 bases, J lost 3 bases, and 8 bases lay in between. This CDR3 contains 14 residues. Germline assignment: CDR1 MNHEY and CDR2 SVGAGI. The CDR3 here is CASSYSRGDTEAFF. As DNA, the CDR3 is TGTGCCAGCAGTTACTCGCGGGGGGACACTGAAGCTTTCTTT.

The chain employs TRBV30 and TRBJ2-7; a weak D match, TRBD1 (6 bases). The V and J ends lost 0 bases and 1 base respectively, with 13 bases between them. The germline V gene has CDR1 GTSNPN and CDR2 SVGIG (reference sequence). This CDR3 is built from 15 residues. As DNA, the CDR3 is TGTGCCTGGAGTGTAGGGGCAGGGGCGTCCTACGAGCAGTACTTC. It is translated as CAWSVGAGASYEQYF.

J is TRBJ2-7 and V is TRBV19; tentative D call: TRBD2 (6 bases). Germline assignment: CDR1 LNHDA and CDR2 SQIVND (reference sequence). This CDR3 comprises 14 residues. Trimming stripped 4 bases from V and 5 bases from J, with 15 bases between. In DNA form, the CDR3 reads TGTGCCAGTAGTACGGGACTTCGGACCGACGAGCAGTACTTC. It is translated as CASSTGLRTDEQYF.

The chain uses TRBV7-2 and TRBJ1-1; D is possibly TRBD1 (5 bases). Trimming cost V 5 bases and J 4 bases, with 14 bases left between them. The CDR3 is 14 amino acids. Germline CDR1 is SGHTA and CDR2 is FQGNSA. CDR3 nucleotides: TGTGCCAGCAGCAACCGTGCGGGGGGCACTGAAGCTTTCTTT. Its translation: CASSNRAGGTEAFF.

This chain joins TRBV30 and TRBJ1-1; D remains unclear. CDR3 length: 14 residues. CDR1 GTSNPN and CDR2 SVGIG come from the germline V gene (reference sequence). The V end was cut by 0 bases, the J end by 5 bases, with 13 bases between. CDR3 amino acids: CAWSVMGWRTEAFF. DNA for the CDR3: TGTGCCTGGAGTGTAATGGGCTGGAGGACTGAAGCTTTCTTT.

The chain is built from TRBV5-1 and TRBJ1-5, with a possible D match to TRBD1 (6 bases). Germline assignment: CDR1 SGHRS and CDR2 YFSETQ. This CDR3 has 15 amino acids. Between the trimmed V and J ends, which lost 5 bases and 2 bases, there was a span of 14 bases. The CDR3 sequence: CASSIEGVGNQPQHF. CDR3 nucleotide sequence: TGCGCCAGCAGTATCGAGGGGGTGGGCAATCAGCCCCAGCATTTT. The variable domain in full, with the rest retrieved from reference TRBV5-1 and TRBJ1-5, is KAGVTQTPRYLIKTRGQQVTLSCSPISGHRSVSWYQQTPGQGLQFLFEYFSETQRNKGNFPGRFSGRQFSNSRSEMNVSTLELGDSALYLCASSIEGVGNQPQHFGDGTRLSIL.

The J gene is TRBJ1-1, the V gene TRBV24-1; D unresolved. This CDR3 has 15 amino acids. V was clipped by 2 bases and J by 1 base, with 10 bases between them. The germline gives CDR1 KGHDR, CDR2 SFDVKD. The CDR3 DNA is TGTGCCACCAGTGATTCGAGGGCGCCGAACACTGAAGCTTTCTTT. Its translation: CATSDSRAPNTEAFF.

This clone was detected only once. V gene TRBV13 combines with J gene TRBJ2-3; a possible D gene is TRBD1 (6 bases). Germline CDR1 is PRHDT and CDR2 is FYEKMQ (reference sequence). The germline V and J ends were trimmed by 5 bases and 2 bases, with 17 bases remaining between them. The CDR3 has 16 amino acids. The CDR3 sequence: CASSLQGSASTDTQYF. The CDR3 nucleotides read TGTGCCAGCAGCCTCCAGGGGAGCGCTTCCACAGATACGCAGTATTTT.

This clone appeared a single time. The V gene is TRBV27, the J gene TRBJ1-6, with a possible D match to TRBD1 (6 bases). Germline V CDR1 and CDR2: MNHEY, SMNVEV (reference sequence). This CDR3 has 13 amino acids. The ends were cut back, 8 bases at V and 7 bases at J, with 12 bases in the middle. The CDR3 loop reads CASGRGTNSPLHF. The CDR3 DNA is TGTGCCAGCGGAAGGGGGACCAATTCACCCCTCCACTTT.

The V call is TRBV14, the J call TRBJ1-2; 11 nucleotides line up with TRBD1. CDR1 is SGHDN, CDR2 FVKESK, per germline. V was clipped by 7 bases and J by 2 bases; unmatched bases: 18. The CDR3 is 19 residues long. CDR3: CASIPVGRWTGGSNYGYTF. The DNA of the CDR3 is TGTGCCAGCATCCCCGTGGGCCGGTGGACAGGGGGCTCGAACTATGGCTACACCTTC.

The chain combines TRBV6-5 with TRBJ1-4; 8 positions agree with TRBD1. The CDR3 extends over 13 amino acids. The J segment lost 14 bases and the V segment lost 2 bases, leaving 7 bases of the junction unmatched. Germline values: CDR1 MNHEY, CDR2 SVGAGI. The CDR3 loop reads CASSYTAGTGLFF. The CDR3 DNA is TGTGCCAGCAGTTACACAGCCGGGACAGGCCTGTTTTTT.